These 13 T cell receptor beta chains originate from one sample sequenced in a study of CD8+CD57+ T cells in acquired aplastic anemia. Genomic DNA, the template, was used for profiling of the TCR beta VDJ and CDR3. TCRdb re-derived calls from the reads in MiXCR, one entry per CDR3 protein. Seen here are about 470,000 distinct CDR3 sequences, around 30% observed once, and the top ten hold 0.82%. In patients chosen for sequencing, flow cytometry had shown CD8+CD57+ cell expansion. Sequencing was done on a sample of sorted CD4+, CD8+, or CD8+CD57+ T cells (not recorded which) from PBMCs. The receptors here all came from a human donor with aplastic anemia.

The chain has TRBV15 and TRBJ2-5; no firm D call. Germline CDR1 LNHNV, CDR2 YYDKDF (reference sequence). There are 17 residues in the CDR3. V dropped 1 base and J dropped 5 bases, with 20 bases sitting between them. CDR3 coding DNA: TGTGCCACCAGCAGAGTCGACGTGACTTACACCGGGGAGACCCAGTACTTC. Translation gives CATSRVDVTYTGETQYF.

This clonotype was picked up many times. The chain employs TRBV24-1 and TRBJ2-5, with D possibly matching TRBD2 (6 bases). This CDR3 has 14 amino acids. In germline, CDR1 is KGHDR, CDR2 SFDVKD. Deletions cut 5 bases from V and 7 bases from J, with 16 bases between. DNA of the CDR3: TGTGCCACCAGTGCCCGAGGAGGGGCTGGGACCCAGTACTTC. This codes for CATSARGGAGTQYF.

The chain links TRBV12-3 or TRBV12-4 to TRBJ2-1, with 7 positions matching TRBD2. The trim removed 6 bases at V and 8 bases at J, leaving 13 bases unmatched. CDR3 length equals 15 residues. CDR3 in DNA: TGTGCCAGCAGAGCCTTCGGGACTAAAGCGGATGAGCAGTTCTTC. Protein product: CASRAFGTKADEQFF.

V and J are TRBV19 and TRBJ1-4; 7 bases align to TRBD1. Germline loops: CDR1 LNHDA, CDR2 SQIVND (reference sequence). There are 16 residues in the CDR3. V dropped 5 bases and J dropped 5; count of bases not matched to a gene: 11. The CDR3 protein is CASSRVGGGGNEKLFF. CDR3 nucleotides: TGTGCCAGTAGTCGAGTTGGAGGGGGCGGCAATGAAAAACTGTTTTTT.

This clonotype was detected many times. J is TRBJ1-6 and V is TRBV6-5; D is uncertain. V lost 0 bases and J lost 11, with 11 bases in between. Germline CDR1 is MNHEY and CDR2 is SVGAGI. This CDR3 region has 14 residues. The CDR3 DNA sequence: TGTGCCAGCAGTTACTCGGAGTCCGATGCACCCCTCCACTTT. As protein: CASSYSESDAPLHF.

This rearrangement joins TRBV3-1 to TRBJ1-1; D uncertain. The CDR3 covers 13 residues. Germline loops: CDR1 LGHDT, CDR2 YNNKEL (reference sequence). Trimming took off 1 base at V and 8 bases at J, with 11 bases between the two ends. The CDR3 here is CASSQGIGREAFF. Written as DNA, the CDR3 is TGTGCCAGCAGCCAAGGTATCGGAAGAGAAGCTTTCTTT.

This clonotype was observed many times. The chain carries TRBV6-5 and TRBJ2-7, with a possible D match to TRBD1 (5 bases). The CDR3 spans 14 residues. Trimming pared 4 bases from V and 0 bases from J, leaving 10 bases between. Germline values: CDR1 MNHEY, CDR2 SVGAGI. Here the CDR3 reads CASSSIRDSYEQYF. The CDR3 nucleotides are TGTGCCAGCAGTTCCATCAGGGACTCCTACGAGCAGTACTTC.

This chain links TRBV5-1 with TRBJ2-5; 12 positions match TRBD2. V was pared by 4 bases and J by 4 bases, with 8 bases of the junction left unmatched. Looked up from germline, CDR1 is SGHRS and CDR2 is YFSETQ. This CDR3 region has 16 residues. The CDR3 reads CASSDAGLAGGETQYF. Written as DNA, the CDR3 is TGCGCCAGCAGCGACGCGGGACTAGCGGGCGGAGAGACCCAGTACTTC.

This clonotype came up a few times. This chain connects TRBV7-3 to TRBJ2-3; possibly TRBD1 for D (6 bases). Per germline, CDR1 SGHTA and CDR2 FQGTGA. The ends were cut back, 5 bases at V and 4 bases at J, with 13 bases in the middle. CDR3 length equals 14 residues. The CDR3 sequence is CASSLGQSADTQYF. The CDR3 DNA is TGTGCCAGCAGCCTTGGACAGTCCGCAGATACGCAGTATTTT. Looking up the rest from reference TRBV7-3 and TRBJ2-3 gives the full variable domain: GAGVSQTPSNKVTEKGKYVELRCDPISGHTALYWYRQSLGQGPEFLIYFQGTGAADDSGLPNDRFFAVRPEGSVSTLKIQRTERGDSAVYLCASSLGQSADTQYFGPGTRLTVL.

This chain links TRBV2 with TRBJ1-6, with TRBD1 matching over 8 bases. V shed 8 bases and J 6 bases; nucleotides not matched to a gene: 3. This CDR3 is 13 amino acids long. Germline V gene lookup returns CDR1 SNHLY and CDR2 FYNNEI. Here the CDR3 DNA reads TGTGCCAGCCAAGACAGGGGTAATTCACCCCTCCACTTT. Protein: CASQDRGNSPLHF. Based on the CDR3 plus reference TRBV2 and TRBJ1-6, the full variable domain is EPEVTQTPSHQVTQMGQEVILRCVPISNHLYFYWYRQILGQKVEFLVSFYNNEISEKSEIFDDQFSVERPDGSNFTLKIRSTKLEDSAMYFCASQDRGNSPLHFGNGTRLTVT.

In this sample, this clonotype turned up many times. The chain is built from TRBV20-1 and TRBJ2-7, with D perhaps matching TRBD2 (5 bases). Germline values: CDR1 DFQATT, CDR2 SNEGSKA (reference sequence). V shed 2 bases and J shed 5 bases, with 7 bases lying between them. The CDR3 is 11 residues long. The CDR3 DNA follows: TGCAGTGCTAGACACGGGGACGAGCAGTACTTC. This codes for CSARHGDEQYF.

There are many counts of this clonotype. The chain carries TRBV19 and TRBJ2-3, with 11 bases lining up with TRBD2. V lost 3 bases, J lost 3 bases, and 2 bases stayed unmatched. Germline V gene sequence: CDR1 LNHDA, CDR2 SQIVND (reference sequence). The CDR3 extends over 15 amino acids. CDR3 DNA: TGTGCCAGTAGTATCCCTAGCGGGAGGACAGATACGCAGTATTTT. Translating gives CASSIPSGRTDTQYF. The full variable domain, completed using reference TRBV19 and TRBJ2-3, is DGGITQSPKYLFRKEGQNVTLSCEQNLNHDAMYWYRQDPGQGLRLIYYSQIVNDFQKGDIAEGYSVSREKKESFPLTVTSAQKNPTAFYLCASSIPSGRTDTQYFGPGTRLTVL.

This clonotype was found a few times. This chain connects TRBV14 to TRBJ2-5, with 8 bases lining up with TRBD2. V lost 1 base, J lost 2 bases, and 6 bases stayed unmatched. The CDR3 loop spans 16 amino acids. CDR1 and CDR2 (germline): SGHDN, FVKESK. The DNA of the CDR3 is TGTGCCAGCAGCCAAGCAGTACTAGCGGTACAAGAGACCCAGTACTTC. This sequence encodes CASSQAVLAVQETQYF.